This TCR beta chain was sequenced during a study of Ad26.COV2.S vaccination and SARS-CoV-2 variants (dated by TCRdb to the early 2020s). Regarding the complete study: Sequencing of the TCRbeta repertoire served to evaluate the specificity and breadth of SARS-CoV-2-reactive T cell receptors following Ad26.COV2.S vaccination. A total of 32 samples were included in the TCR-sequenced set, comprising roughly 20 Ad26.COV2.S vaccine recipients, 5 placebo recipients and 8 SARS-CoV-2 convalescent individuals. Broad study findings and their caveats: Vaccine and placebo recipients had comparable non-spike TCR breadth, which fits with the vaccine containing only spike. Substantial breadth of spike-specific CD8+ and CD4+ T cell responses was reported after vaccination. The authors noted that total T cell responses may have been underestimated by the TCR breadth and depth analyses. Compared with placebo recipients, Ad26.COV2.S recipients showed higher spike-specific TCR breadth (P = 0.0014).

The immunoSEQ Assay was the method used to sequence TCRbeta CDR3 regions. After extraction, genomic DNA underwent amplification by bias-controlled multiplex PCR, followed by high-throughput sequencing. On the study's bioinformatics: Collapsing and filtering of sequences were performed to quantify the absolute abundance of each unique TCRbeta CDR3 region. Usable DNA was measured by amplifying reference genes present in all nucleated cells, and TCRbeta template counts were normalized to that usable DNA to estimate T cell fraction. Repertoire TCRs were annotated as SARS-CoV-2-specific when V gene, CDR3 amino acid sequence and J gene were exactly matched to a known reactive TCR set. MIRA supplied the reference SARS-CoV-2 TCR set, which was filtered for enrichment in COVID-19-positive ImmuneCODE repertoires so that public or cross-reactive TCRs were removed. Using the MIRA antigens, annotated TCRs were further analysed by specific ORF or by position within an ORF. Depth was the summed frequency of annotated unique rearrangements, while breadth was defined as annotated unique rearrangements over total unique productive rearrangements. Two-sided Wilcoxon rank-sum tests were applied when comparing TCR breadth between groups. TCRdb provides this immuneACCESS table in a form limited to in-frame rearrangements. Some clones are lacking; in checked studies, under half of them reflect an unresolved V gene, and why the rest are absent is not known. Clone size and the V and J calls come from that table; the DNA yielded D and trimming. The sample contains around 370,000 clones, 90% to 95% of them found a single time. The ten largest clones capture 3% to 5% of the sample.

Reading the germline V gene (reference sequence) gives CDR1 LNHDA and CDR2 SQIVND. Trimming removed 4 bases from V and 5 bases from J, leaving 15 bases between the germline ends. The CDR3 runs 14 amino acids, cysteine and phenylalanine included. Solely the CDR3 DNA is kept, with 42 bases framed from the first base. This clone was counted once. Its antigen remains unidentified. The record has no base qualities; no much larger clone is one base away. The time point label, as the study defines it: individuals recovered from natural SARS-CoV-2 infection. The V gene is TRBV19 and the J gene is TRBJ2-7; the D segment could be TRBD1, given 6 matching bases. This receptor was identified in a human donor who had recovered from COVID-19. The sequencing used peripheral blood, collected after recovery from COVID-19. At the DNA level, the sequence is TGTGCCAGTAGTAGGCAGGGGCAAACCAACGAGCAGTACTTC. This sequence encodes CASSRQGQTNEQYF.